The source of this TCR beta chain is a study of blood T cell repertoires in COVID-19 (dated by TCRdb to between 2020 and 2021). In the study overall: Samples from collaborators originated in the United States, Italy and Spain and spanned both the acute and convalescent phases of COVID-19. The material from the prospective study consisted of cDNA or gDNA derived from T cells, B-cell-depleted T cells, or PBMCs. Deeply sampled blood TCRbeta repertoires from subjects exposed to, actively infected with, or recovered from COVID-19 were included in the dataset. Where available, HLA class I and class II types were taken from metadata supplied by the sample provider and were not determined by assay-based typing. The sample metadata nearly always contained a de-identified subject ID, COVID-19 status, age in years and sex. Samples came from the ongoing ImmuneRACE study (first 160 participants) plus 1,254 subjects from 6 global collaborators. The repertoires were released in a freely available public database meant as a resource for research on the immune response to SARS-CoV-2.

Each collaborating institution followed its own protocols to collect whole blood in K2EDTA tubes. For TCRbeta analysis, collaborators shipped samples as frozen whole blood, isolated PBMCs, or DNA extracted from either of those sample types. TCRbeta CDR3 regions were amplified from genomic DNA using the immunoSEQ Assay, a bias-controlled multiplex PCR. Regarding the original processing steps: Within the assay, amplification of reference gene primers was used to estimate how many nucleated cells each sample contained. To quantify the absolute abundance of each unique TCRbeta CDR3 rearrangement, sequence reads were collapsed and filtered. For each sample, productive Simpson clonality was calculated by taking the square root of Simpson's diversity index across productive rearrangements. TCRdb provides this immuneACCESS table in a form limited to in-frame rearrangements. Some clones are lacking; in checked studies, under half of them reflect an unresolved V gene, and why the rest are absent is not known. V and J calls plus clone size are reproduced from that table; the DNA served to infer D and trimming. The table for this sample lists around 200,000 clones; about nine tenths of them were counted only once. Clones ranked in the top ten supply approximately 6.7% of the sample.

The full study reports these points: How much clinical and demographic metadata was included differed by source and by participant, and the metadata was provided uncurated.

The germline V gene (reference sequence) specifies GTSNPN as CDR1 and SVGIG as CDR2. V is reduced by 3 bases and J by 1 base, leaving a spacing of 15 bases between them. The CDR3 runs 15 amino acids, cysteine and phenylalanine included. This entry keeps only the CDR3 DNA: 45 bases, framed from base 1. For this clone: This clone's antigen is unknown. No base qualities exist here, and no much larger clone lies one base off it.

The source is a man in his forties with acute or convalescent COVID-19. Sequenced: peripheral blood. The chain uses TRBV30 and TRBJ1-1; the D gene is possibly TRBD1, with 6 bases matching. The nucleotides read TGTGCCTGGAGGGCCCAAGGGGGGGAGAACACTGAAGCTTTCTTT. This codes for CAWRAQGGENTEAFF.